This TCR beta chain stems from a study of identical twins. TCRdb ran MiXCR on the 5' RACE reads and lists one entry per CDR3 protein. The profile shows approximately 500,000 distinct CDR3 sequences, less than 25% of them singletons. To note about this clonotype: Its specificity is unknown.

V lost 6 bases and J 8 bases, leaving 15 bases between the germline ends. CDR1 and CDR2 from the germline V gene are SGHVS and FQNEAQ. The CDR3 loop spans 13 amino acids. Overall study results and limits: The degree of excess twin sharing was weaker in beta out-of-frame sequences. Invariant populations such as MAIT and iNKT cells could partly muddle zero-insertion analyses.

The same sample was also used in a study of T cells expressing NK-cell markers.

Sequences were obtained from CD4+ T cells sorted from blood. This chain joins TRBV7-8 and TRBJ2-3; D possibly corresponds to TRBD1 (6 bases). This TCR derives from a woman under 30 in good health. For the CDR3, the DNA is TGTGCCAGCAGTACAGGGCTAGGTGGTACGCAGTATTTT. This gives the protein CASSTGLGGTQYF.